The 8 T cell receptor beta chains in this list originate from one sample, sequenced in a study of cytomegalovirus exposure and HLA in healthy donors. Measured with immunoSEQ multiplex PCR; TCRdb has only the in-frame clones, and not every one. The table has roughly 200,000 clones, about nine tenths seen once. Specimen: PBMCs. The receptors were sampled from a man aged 25 to 40 in good health and CMV-seropositive.

This rearrangement joins TRBV6-6 to TRBJ1-6, with D unresolved. Germline assignment: CDR1 MNHNY and CDR2 SVGAGI (reference sequence). Deletions cut 0 bases from V and 9 bases from J, with 6 bases between. This CDR3 spans 13 amino acids. The CDR3 nucleotides are TGTGCCAGCAGTTACTCGGAGGGTTCACCCCTCCACTTT. Translating gives CASSYSEGSPLHF.

This chain uses TRBV5-4 with TRBJ2-7, with TRBD1 as a possible D gene (6 bases). The length of the CDR3 is 15 residues. V was cut by 0 bases and J by 5 bases, with 15 bases left in between. Germline V gene sequence: CDR1 SGHNT, CDR2 YYREEE (reference sequence). The CDR3 DNA follows: TGTGCCAGCAGCTTGGCCCCCGGGACATTTGACGAGCAGTACTTC. Its protein is CASSLAPGTFDEQYF.

The V call is TRBV7-9, the J call TRBJ1-1; D call uncertain. V gave up 5 bases and J gave up 0 bases, with 7 bases separating them. This CDR3 has 13 amino acids. Germline V CDR1 and CDR2: SEHNR, FQNEAQ (reference sequence). The CDR3 here is CASSPSLNTEAFF. DNA for the CDR3: TGTGCCAGCAGCCCGTCCCTGAACACTGAAGCTTTCTTT. The variable domain in full, completed from reference TRBV7-9 and TRBJ1-1, reads DTGVSQNPRHKITKRGQNVTFRCDPISEHNRLYWYRQTLGQGPEFLTYFQNEAQLEKSRLLSDRFSAERPKGSFSTLEIQRTEQGDSAMYLCASSPSLNTEAFFGQGTRLTVV.

This clone was detected only a few times. This chain uses TRBV4-2 with TRBJ1-2; D not certain. CDR1 is LGHNA, CDR2 YNFKEQ, per germline. V lost 3 bases to trimming and J lost 2 bases, with 7 bases between them. There are 13 residues in the CDR3. The CDR3 DNA reads as TGTGCCAGCAGCCATACAGAGAACTATGGCTACACCTTC. Amino acids: CASSHTENYGYTF.

Concerning this clone itself: One end of the junction is discordant with germline, which a read error may explain. DNA for the CDR3: TGTGCTAGCAGCACCGACAGGGGGGAGACCCAGTACTTC. Protein product: CASSTDRGETQYF. The J gene is TRBJ2-5, the V gene TRBV7-7, with 9 bases that match TRBD1. The CDR3 runs 13 residues. Per the germline V gene, CDR1 is SSHAT and CDR2 is FNYEAQ (reference sequence).

In this sample, this clone turned up a few times. This sequence joins TRBV30 and TRBJ1-6; D is ambiguous. V dropped 4 bases and J dropped 3 bases, with 7 bases sitting between them. The CDR3 runs to 13 residues. The germline gives CDR1 GTSNPN, CDR2 SVGIG (reference sequence). CDR3: CAWTADYNSPLHF. The CDR3 nucleotides are TGTGCCTGGACCGCGGACTATAATTCACCCCTCCACTTT. The full variable domain, rest sourced from reference TRBV30 and TRBJ1-6, is SQTIHQWPATLVQPVGSPLSLECTVEGTSNPNLYWYRQAAGRGLQLLFYSVGIGQISSEVPQNLSASRPQDRQFILSSKKLLLSDSGFYLCAWTADYNSPLHFGNGTRLTVT.

The chain links TRBV11-3 to TRBJ2-7; D gene ambiguous. V was trimmed by 8 bases and J by 5 bases, leaving 7 bases between them. This CDR3 spans 10 amino acids. Germline loops: CDR1 SGHNT, CDR2 YENEEA. CDR3 in DNA: TGTGCCAGCGGCAAACACGAGCAGTACTTC. This gives the protein CASGKHEQYF.

This clone was seen a few times. The J gene is TRBJ2-2, the V gene TRBV6-5, with a weak D call TRBD2 (5 bases). There are 16 residues in the CDR3. Germline V gives CDR1 MNHEY, CDR2 SVGAGI. With 2 bases removed from V and 3 bases from J, the gap between germline ends came to 13 bases. CDR3 amino acids: CASSYKEQRYTGELFF. In nucleotides, the CDR3 is TGTGCCAGCAGTTACAAGGAGCAGCGGTACACCGGGGAGCTGTTTTTT.